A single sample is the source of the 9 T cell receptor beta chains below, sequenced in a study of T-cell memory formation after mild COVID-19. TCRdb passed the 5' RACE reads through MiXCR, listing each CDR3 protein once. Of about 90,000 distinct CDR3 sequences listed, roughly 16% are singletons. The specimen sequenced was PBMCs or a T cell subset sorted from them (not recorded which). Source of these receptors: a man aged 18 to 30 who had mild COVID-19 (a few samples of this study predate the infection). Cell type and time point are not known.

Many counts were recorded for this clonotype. The CDR3 spells CASSPLQGAPVTGELFF. The CDR3 nucleotides read TGCGCCAGCAGCCCCTTACAGGGGGCGCCGGTCACCGGGGAGCTGTTTTTT. The rearrangement uses TRBV5-1 and TRBJ2-2; 9 bases are a match to TRBD1. CDR1 is SGHRS, CDR2 YFSETQ, per germline. V was clipped by 4 bases and J by 4 bases; unmatched bases: 11. The CDR3 consists of 17 residues.

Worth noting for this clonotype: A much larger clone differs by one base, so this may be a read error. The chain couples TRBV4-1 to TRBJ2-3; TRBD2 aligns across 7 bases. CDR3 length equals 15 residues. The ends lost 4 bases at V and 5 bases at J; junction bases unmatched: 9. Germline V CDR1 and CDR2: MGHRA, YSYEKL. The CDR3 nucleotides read TGCGCCAGCAGCCCAGGGACCTCGGGGGGAGATACGCAGTATTTT. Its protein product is CASSPGTSGGDTQYF.

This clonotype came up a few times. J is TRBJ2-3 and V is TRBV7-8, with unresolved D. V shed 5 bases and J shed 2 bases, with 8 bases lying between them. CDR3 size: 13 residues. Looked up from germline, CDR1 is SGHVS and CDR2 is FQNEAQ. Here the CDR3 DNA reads TGTGCCAGCAGCCCTTTTGCCACAGATACGCAGTATTTT. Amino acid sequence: CASSPFATDTQYF.

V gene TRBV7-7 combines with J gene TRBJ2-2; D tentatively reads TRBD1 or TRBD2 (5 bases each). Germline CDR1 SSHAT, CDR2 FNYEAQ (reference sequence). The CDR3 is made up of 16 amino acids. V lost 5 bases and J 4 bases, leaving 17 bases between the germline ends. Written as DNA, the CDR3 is TGTGCCAGCAGCACGGGGCGGTCAGATAGCACCGGGGAGCTGTTTTTT. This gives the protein CASSTGRSDSTGELFF.

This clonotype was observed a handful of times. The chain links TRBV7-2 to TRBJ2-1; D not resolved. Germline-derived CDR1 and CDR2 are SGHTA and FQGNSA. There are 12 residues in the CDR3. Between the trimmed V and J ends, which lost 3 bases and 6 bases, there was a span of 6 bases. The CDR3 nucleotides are TGTGCCAGCAGCTTGACTCGCAATGAGCAGTTCTTC. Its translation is CASSLTRNEQFF.

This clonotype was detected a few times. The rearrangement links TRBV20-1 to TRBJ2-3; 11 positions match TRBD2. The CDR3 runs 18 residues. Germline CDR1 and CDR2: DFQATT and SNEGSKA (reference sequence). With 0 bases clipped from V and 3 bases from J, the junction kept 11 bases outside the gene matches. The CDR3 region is CSARDSSGGDLLTDTQYF. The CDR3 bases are TGCAGTGCTAGAGATAGTAGCGGGGGGGATCTACTAACAGATACGCAGTATTTT.

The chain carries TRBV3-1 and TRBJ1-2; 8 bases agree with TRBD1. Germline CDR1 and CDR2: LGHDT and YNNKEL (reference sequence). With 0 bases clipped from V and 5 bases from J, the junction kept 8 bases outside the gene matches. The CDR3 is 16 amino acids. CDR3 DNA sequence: TGTGCCAGCAGCCAAGACGGAGCGCAGGGGGCTTATGGCTACACCTTC. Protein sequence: CASSQDGAQGAYGYTF.

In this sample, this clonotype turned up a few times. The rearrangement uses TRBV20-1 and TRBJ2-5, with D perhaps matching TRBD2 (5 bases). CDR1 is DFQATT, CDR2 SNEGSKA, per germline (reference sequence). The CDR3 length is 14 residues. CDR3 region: CSVPGVGYAETQYF. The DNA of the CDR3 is TGCAGCGTCCCCGGGGTAGGGTACGCAGAGACCCAGTACTTC.

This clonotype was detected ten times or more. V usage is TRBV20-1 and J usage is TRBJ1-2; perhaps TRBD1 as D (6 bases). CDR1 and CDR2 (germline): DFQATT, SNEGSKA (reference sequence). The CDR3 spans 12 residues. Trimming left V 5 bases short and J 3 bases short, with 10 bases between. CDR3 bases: TGCAGTGCTGTTACAGGGTACTATGGCTACACCTTC. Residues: CSAVTGYYGYTF.